One sample yielded the 2 T cell receptor beta chains listed below, sequenced in a study of cytomegalovirus exposure and HLA in healthy donors. With 60 Vbeta and 13 Jbeta primers, the PCR was carried out. Libraries were prepared by immunoSEQ multiplex PCR; TCRdb keeps only in-frame clonotypes and omits some of them. Here the sample spans under 300,000 clones, about 90% being singletons. Sequenced material: PBMCs. The receptors derive from a girl aged 2-15 years in good health and CMV-seronegative.

Here the CDR3 reads CASRHSGVLETQYF. The CDR3 region has the DNA TGTGCCAGCAGACATAGCGGGGTGTTGGAGACCCAGTACTTC. This chain connects TRBV13 to TRBJ2-5, with TRBD2 identical over 8 bases. CDR1 PRHDT and CDR2 FYEKMQ come from the germline V gene (reference sequence). The CDR3 has 14 amino acids. V was clipped by 6 bases and J by 5 bases; unmatched bases: 8.

The J gene is TRBJ2-1, the V gene TRBV11-2; D call uncertain. V lost 2 bases to trimming and J lost 8 bases, with 4 bases between them. This CDR3 contains 11 residues. Germline V gives CDR1 SGHAT, CDR2 FQNNGV. CDR3 in amino acids: CASSLHYEQFF. The DNA of the CDR3 is TGTGCCAGCAGCTTACATTATGAGCAGTTCTTC. Using reference TRBV11-2 and TRBJ2-1 for the parts outside the CDR3, the full variable domain is EAGVAQSPRYKIIEKRQSVAFWCNPISGHATLYWYQQILGQGPKLLIQFQNNGVVDDSQLPKDRFSAERLKGVDSTLKIQPAKLEDSAVYLCASSLHYEQFFGPGTRLTVL.